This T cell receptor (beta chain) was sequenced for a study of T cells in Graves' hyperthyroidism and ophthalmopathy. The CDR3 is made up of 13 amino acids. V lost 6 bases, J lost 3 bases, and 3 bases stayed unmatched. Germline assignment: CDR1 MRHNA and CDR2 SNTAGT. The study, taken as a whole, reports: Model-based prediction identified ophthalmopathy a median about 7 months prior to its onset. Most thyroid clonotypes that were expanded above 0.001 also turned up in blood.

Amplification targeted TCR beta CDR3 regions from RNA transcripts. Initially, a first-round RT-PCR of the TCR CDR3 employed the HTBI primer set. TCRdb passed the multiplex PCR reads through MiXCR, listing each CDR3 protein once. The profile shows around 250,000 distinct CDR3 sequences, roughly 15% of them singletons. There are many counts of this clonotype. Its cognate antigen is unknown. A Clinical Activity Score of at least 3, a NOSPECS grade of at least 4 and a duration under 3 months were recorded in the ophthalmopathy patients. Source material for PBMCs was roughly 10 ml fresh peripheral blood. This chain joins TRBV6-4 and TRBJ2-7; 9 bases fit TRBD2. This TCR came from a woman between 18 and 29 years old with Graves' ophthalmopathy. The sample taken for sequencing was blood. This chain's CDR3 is CASSGTSHYEQYF. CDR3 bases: TGTGCCAGCAGCGGGACTAGCCACTACGAGCAGTACTTC.